The 23 T cell receptor beta chains reported below all come from one sample, sequenced in a study of T-cell memory formation after mild COVID-19. TCRdb processed the 5' RACE reads anew with MiXCR; each CDR3 protein has one entry. The data contain 250,000 to 300,000 distinct CDR3 sequences, 15% to 20% of them seen just once; the ten biggest clones take up about 23%. Sequencing was carried out using PBMCs or a T cell subset sorted from them (not recorded which). These TCRs come from a man aged 18 to 35 who had mild COVID-19 (a few samples of this study predate the infection). Cell type and time point are not known.

This clonotype was picked up a small number of times. V is TRBV5-4 and J is TRBJ1-4; the match to TRBD1 covers 7 bases. Trimming removed 9 bases from V and 6 bases from J; junction bases left unmatched: 17. CDR1 SGHNT and CDR2 YYREEE come from the germline V gene (reference sequence). The CDR3 has 16 amino acids. The CDR3 region has the DNA TGTGCCATGCAGGGGGGCGAAGGCGCAGAGTATGAAAAACTGTTTTTT. Residues: CAMQGGEGAEYEKLFF.

This clonotype was seen ten or more times. This chain links TRBV4-1 with TRBJ1-5; D may be TRBD1 (6 bases). Per the germline V gene, CDR1 is MGHRA and CDR2 is YSYEKL. The CDR3 has 15 amino acids. The ends were cut back, 2 bases at V and 0 bases at J, with 8 bases in the middle. The CDR3 loop is CASSQRDISNQPQHF. CDR3 DNA sequence: TGCGCCAGCAGCCAAAGGGACATTAGCAATCAGCCCCAGCATTTT.

The chain joins TRBV7-9 to TRBJ2-1; 11 bases are a match to TRBD2. CDR3 size: 18 residues. Trimming cost V 5 bases and J 5 bases; bases outside gene matches: 14. Germline V gene lookup returns CDR1 SEHNR and CDR2 FQNEAQ (reference sequence). The CDR3 DNA reads TGTGCCAGCAGCGCTCCCAGGGCTAGCGGGGGGATCCACAATGAGCAGTTCTTC. Amino acids: CASSAPRASGGIHNEQFF.

The chain couples TRBV5-6 to TRBJ2-3; the D call may be TRBD1 or TRBD2 (5 bases each). Germline V lookup: CDR1 SGHDT, CDR2 YYEEEE. The CDR3 has 14 residues. Deletions cut 3 bases from V and 2 bases from J, with 10 bases between. As DNA, the CDR3 is TGTGCCAGCAGCTCGGGACCACTCACAGATACGCAGTATTTT. Encoded protein: CASSSGPLTDTQYF.

The chain joins TRBV6-2 or TRBV6-3 to TRBJ1-1, with no clear D. Germline CDR1 and CDR2: MNHEY and SVGEGT. The germline V and J ends were trimmed by 3 bases and 4 bases, with 9 bases remaining between them. The CDR3 is 13 residues long. In DNA, the CDR3 is TGTGCCAGCAGTTATATAGTCGCCACTGAAGCTTTCTTT. Translation gives CASSYIVATEAFF.

This clonotype has only a few counts. The chain recombines TRBV5-1 with TRBJ2-1; no reliable D call. Trimming shortened V by 4 bases and J by 0 bases, and 17 bases separated the two germline ends. Germline V lookup: CDR1 SGHRS, CDR2 YFSETQ. The CDR3 covers 17 residues. CDR3 coding DNA: TGCGCCAGCAGCAGCACCGCCGTGTGGGGCTCCTACAATGAGCAGTTCTTC. Protein product: CASSSTAVWGSYNEQFF.

This clonotype has only a few counts. This chain uses TRBV7-2 with TRBJ1-2; the D is unclear. The germline gives CDR1 SGHTA, CDR2 FQGNSA. With 5 bases removed from V and 7 bases from J, the gap between germline ends came to 17 bases. This CDR3 comprises 14 residues. The chain's CDR3 is CASSGHMESLGYTF. CDR3 nucleotide sequence: TGTGCCAGCAGCGGTCACATGGAGTCCCTTGGCTACACCTTC. The entire variable domain, with the rest obtained from reference TRBV7-2 and TRBJ1-2, is as follows: GAGVSQSPSNKVTEKGKDVELRCDPISGHTALYWYRQSLGQGLEFLIYFQGNSAPDKSGLPSDRFSAERTGGSVSTLTIQRTQQEDSAVYLCASSGHMESLGYTFGSGTRLTVV.

This clonotype appeared once. The chain recombines TRBV11-2 with TRBJ2-7; D may correspond to TRBD1 or TRBD2 (6 bases each). The CDR3 runs to 15 residues. The V gene's germline CDR1 is SGHAT and CDR2 FQNNGV. CDR3 in amino acids: CASSLEGGQPYEQYV. CDR3 bases: TGTGCCAGCAGCTTAGAGGGAGGACAGCCCTACGAGCAGTACGTA.

The V and J genes are TRBV7-6 and TRBJ2-3; 14 bases agree with TRBD2. The germline V gene encodes CDR1 SGHVS and CDR2 FNYEAQ. The CDR3 runs 18 residues. V dropped 4 bases and J dropped 4; count of bases not matched to a gene: 10. The CDR3 DNA reads as TGTGCCAGCAGCTCACGGACTAGCGGGGGGCCTTTCCCAGATACGCAGTATTTT. It specifies CASSSRTSGGPFPDTQYF.

The J gene is TRBJ1-2, the V gene TRBV4-1, with D possibly matching TRBD1 (5 bases). The V end lost 1 base, the J end lost 4 bases, and 10 bases lay between the germline ends. Germline lookup yields CDR1 MGHRA and CDR2 YSYEKL. There are 14 residues in the CDR3. CDR3 loop: CASSQVRGIYGYTF. In DNA, the CDR3 is TGCGCCAGCAGCCAAGTGAGGGGAATCTATGGCTACACCTTC.

This clonotype has a handful of counts. The CDR3 region is CSVNLDRNIQYF. The CDR3 region has the DNA TGCAGCGTTAACTTAGACAGAAACATTCAGTACTTC. This rearrangement joins TRBV29-1 to TRBJ2-4, with D possibly matching TRBD1 (5 bases). Trimming pared 5 bases from V and 6 bases from J, leaving 11 bases between. This CDR3 contains 12 residues. The germline CDR1 and CDR2 sequences are SQVTM and ANQGSEA.

This clonotype was picked up a small number of times. The gene calls are TRBV4-1 and TRBJ1-5, with TRBD1 as a possible D gene (5 bases). V gave up 0 bases and J gave up 6 bases, with 15 bases separating them. The CDR3 is 16 residues long. Per the germline V gene, CDR1 is MGHRA and CDR2 is YSYEKL. Here the CDR3 reads CASSQDRDERGQPQHF. The CDR3 coding sequence is TGCGCCAGCAGCCAAGACAGGGATGAGAGGGGTCAGCCCCAGCATTTT.

This clonotype has a handful of counts. Since a much larger clone is just one base distant, this may be a read error. The V and J genes are TRBV3-1 and TRBJ2-7; a possible D gene is TRBD2 (5 bases). The CDR3 loop spans 13 amino acids. V gave up 4 bases and J gave up 4 bases, with 11 bases separating them. CDR1 and CDR2 from the germline V gene are LGHDT and YNNKEL (reference sequence). CDR3 protein: CASSLGWRYEQYF. DNA of the CDR3: TGTGCCAGCAGCCTTGGGTGGAGGTACGAGCAGTACTTC.

CDR3 in DNA: TGCGCCAGCAGCTTGGGCCTTGACACAGATACGCAGTATTTT. As protein: CASSLGLDTDTQYF. This chain joins TRBV5-1 and TRBJ2-3, with D unclear. The V gene lost 0 bases and the J gene lost 2 bases, with 7 bases spanning the gap. This CDR3 is built from 14 residues. Germline-derived CDR1 and CDR2 are SGHRS and YFSETQ.

The genes are TRBV7-2 and TRBJ2-2; D is possibly TRBD1 or TRBD2 (6 bases each). Germline V lookup: CDR1 SGHTA, CDR2 FQGNSA. The ends were cut back, 8 bases at V and 4 bases at J, with 11 bases in the middle. The CDR3 spans 13 residues. CDR3 sequence: CASAGQLTGELFF. The DNA for the CDR3 is TGTGCCAGCGCGGGACAACTCACCGGGGAGCTGTTTTTT.

V and J are TRBV4-3 and TRBJ2-2; D is uncertain. V gave up 0 bases and J gave up 7 bases, with 12 bases separating them. The V gene's germline CDR1 is LGHNA and CDR2 YSLEER. The CDR3 length is 15 residues. The CDR3 DNA follows: TGCGCCAGCAGCCAAGAGGAACTCGTCCGCGGGGAGCTGTTTTTT. This codes for CASSQEELVRGELFF.

The gene calls are TRBV5-1 and TRBJ2-3, with no clear D. Germline lookup yields CDR1 SGHRS and CDR2 YFSETQ. CDR3 size: 16 residues. Trimming took off 0 bases at V and 1 base at J, with 12 bases between the two ends. In DNA form, the CDR3 reads TGCGCCAGCAGCTTGGGCGTTGGACCCGGCACAGATACGCAGTATTTT. Translation gives CASSLGVGPGTDTQYF.

This clonotype has a handful of counts. The chain uses TRBV2 and TRBJ1-1; 8 nucleotides align to TRBD1. The CDR3 totals 15 residues. Trimming at V came to 6 bases and at J to 2 bases, leaving 8 bases not matched to a gene. Germline CDR1 is SNHLY and CDR2 is FYNNEI. CDR3 residues: CASRALQGGNTEAFF. The CDR3 DNA reads TGTGCCAGCAGGGCTCTACAGGGGGGTAACACTGAAGCTTTCTTT.

This clonotype turned up a few times. The chain combines TRBV5-1 with TRBJ2-7; no firm D call. V was shortened by 0 bases and J by 2 bases, with 9 bases between the two germline ends. The CDR3 runs to 14 residues. CDR1 and CDR2 (germline): SGHRS, YFSETQ. CDR3 amino acids: CASSLEQSPYEQYF. CDR3 DNA sequence: TGCGCCAGCAGCTTGGAACAGAGTCCCTACGAGCAGTACTTC.

J is TRBJ2-3 and V is TRBV11-2, with D uncertain. In germline, CDR1 is SGHAT, CDR2 FQNNGV. Trimming cost V 1 base and J 1 base, with 6 bases left between them. The CDR3 has 14 amino acids. CDR3 coding DNA: TGTGCCAGCAGCTTAGCAGTCCGCACAGATACGCAGTATTTT. It yields the protein CASSLAVRTDTQYF.

This clonotype was counted between two and nine times. V gene TRBV11-2 combines with J gene TRBJ2-5; possibly TRBD1 for D (6 bases). There are 14 residues in the CDR3. CDR1 is SGHAT, CDR2 FQNNGV, per germline. The V gene lost 5 bases and the J gene lost 3 bases, with 13 bases spanning the gap. The CDR3 sequence: CASSPSRGKETQYF. The CDR3 coding sequence is TGTGCCAGCAGCCCATCTAGGGGGAAAGAGACCCAGTACTTC.

This clonotype was seen only a few times. J is TRBJ2-5 and V is TRBV2; D may match TRBD1 or TRBD2 (5 bases each). Germline CDR1 and CDR2: SNHLY and FYNNEI. Between the trimmed V and J ends, which lost 3 bases and 4 bases, there was a span of 9 bases. This CDR3 comprises 13 residues. CDR3 DNA sequence: TGTGCCAGCAGTGATGGGACGATAGAGACCCAGTACTTC. Amino acid sequence: CASSDGTIETQYF.

This chain connects TRBV5-1 to TRBJ2-7; D may correspond to TRBD1 or TRBD2 (5 bases each). V was clipped by 6 bases and J by 7 bases, with 20 bases between them. The length of the CDR3 is 14 residues. Germline lookup yields CDR1 SGHRS and CDR2 YFSETQ. Here the CDR3 reads CASKEMFGAGEQYV. In DNA, the CDR3 is TGCGCCAGCAAGGAAATGTTCGGGGCTGGGGAGCAGTACGTC.